This T cell receptor (beta chain) comes out of a study of T cell changes during pregnancy in multiple sclerosis. Sequencing was performed with immunoSEQ multiplex PCR; in TCRdb, only in-frame clones are kept and a portion is missing. The sample includes 80,000 to 100,000 clones, around 92% of them seen just once. Germline V lookup: CDR1 MDHEN, CDR2 SYDVKM. V lost 2 bases and J lost 9, with 8 bases in between. The CDR3 contains 13 residues. The chain recombines TRBV28 with TRBJ1-6; D ambiguous. Sequencing used peripheral blood, obtained after pregnancy. This TCR was recovered from a female donor in good health, enrolled as a control in a pregnancy study. The CDR3 loop is CASSLGGVSPLHF. CDR3 coding DNA: TGTGCCAGCAGTTTAGGCGGGGTTTCACCCCTCCACTTT.